This T cell receptor (beta chain) came from a study of T cell responses to AZD1222 COVID-19 vaccine. Analysis merged second doses at about 4 or about 12 weeks. Trimming took off 8 bases at V and 13 bases at J, with 29 bases between the two ends. The CDR3 spans 14 residues. CDR1 is SQVTM and CDR2 is ANQGSEA in the germline V gene. Measured with immunoSEQ multiplex PCR; TCRdb has only the in-frame clones, and not every one. The sample records approximately 170,000 clones, around 85% being singletons. The input for sequencing was peripheral blood, taken 28 days after the second AZD1222 dose. The V call is TRBV29-1, the J call TRBJ1-2, with a weak D call TRBD1 (5 bases). This sequence originates from an adult who received the AZD1222 COVID-19 vaccine. CDR3 sequence (DNA): TGCAGCACCGAGAGAACGACTGGGAAGCTTGGGGCCACCTTC. Encoded protein: CSTERTTGKLGATF.